Listed below are T cell receptor beta chains from one sample, sequenced in a study of cytomegalovirus exposure and HLA in healthy donors. Data came from immunoSEQ multiplex PCR; TCRdb stores just in-frame clones and leaves some out. The top ten clones hold roughly 1.2% of a sample with under 150,000 clones, about 80% of them seen once. The sequenced material came from PBMCs. The receptors come from a girl aged 2 to 10 in good health and CMV-seronegative. CDR3s include the opening cysteine and the closing phenylalanine or tryptophan. A D gene is named only where the DNA matches it firmly. Clone size is shown for a subset of rows, as once, few, many or a class of expanded clone.

v_call	clone_size	d_call	j_call	cdr3_nt	cdr3_aa
TRBV21-1	NA	NA	TRBJ1-4	TGTGCCAGCAGCTCAGACTTCGGGGGACGATACGCAACTAATGAAAAACTGTTTTTT	CASSSDFGGRYATNEKLFF
TRBV7-9	NA	TRBD1	TRBJ1-1	TGTGCCAGCGTCCGGCTCGGACAGGTGAACGCTGAAGCTTTCTTT	CASVRLGQVNAEAFF
TRBV30	NA	NA	TRBJ1-1	TGTGCCTGGAGTGGGCTGCCCATGAACACTGAAGCTTTCTTT	CAWSGLPMNTEAFF
TRBV6-1	few	NA	TRBJ1-1	TGTGCCAGCAGTGAAGCCGGCACTGAAGCTTTCTTT	CASSEAGTEAFF
TRBV4-3	once	NA	TRBJ1-2	TGCGCCAGCAGCCAAGATTGGCGGGAAGGTGACTATGGCTACACCTTC	CASSQDWREGDYGYTF
TRBV7-2	NA	NA	TRBJ2-3	TGTGCCAGCAGCTTAGACCCAGTCACAGATACGCAGTATTTT	CASSLDPVTDTQYF
TRBV7-9	NA	TRBD1	TRBJ2-7	TGTGCCAGCAGACGGACAGGGGGCGAGCAGAGGCATTTC	CASRRTGGEQRHF
TRBV6-1	NA	TRBD1	TRBJ2-7	TGTGCCAGCAGCAATCCCGGGACAGGGGGCGGCGAGCAGTACTTC	CASSNPGTGGGEQYF
TRBV7-8	NA	NA	TRBJ2-1	TGTGCCAGCAGCTTAGTGTACTCCGCGGGCCAGTTCTTC	CASSLVYSAGQFF
TRBV4-1	NA	NA	TRBJ1-5	TGCGCCAGCAGGAAAGGGGCCTCAGAAGTCCAGCCCCAGCATTTT	CASRKGASEVQPQHF
TRBV15	NA	NA	TRBJ2-5	TGTGCCACCAGCAGGGACTTCTCCGAGACCCAGTACTTC	CATSRDFSETQYF
TRBV6-5	NA	TRBD2	TRBJ2-3	TGTGCCAGCAGCCAAATGGGAGGGAGGGCCCATACGCAGTATTTT	CASSQMGGRAHTQYF
TRBV14	NA	TRBD2	TRBJ2-1	TGTGCCAGCAGCCAAGACGTGAGCGGGAGCTCCTACAATGAGCAGTTCTTC	CASSQDVSGSSYNEQFF
TRBV30	NA	NA	TRBJ2-5	TGTGCCTGGACGCATACGACAGGCCTCCAAGAGACCCAGTACTTC	CAWTHTTGLQETQYF
TRBV9	NA	TRBD2	TRBJ2-1	TGTGCCAGCAGCAAGACTAGCGGGAGGGCCAATGAGCAGTTCTTC	CASSKTSGRANEQFF
TRBV19	once	NA	TRBJ2-7	TGTGCCAGTAATATCGGCGGTGGCGAGCAGTACTTC	CASNIGGGEQYF
TRBV12-5	NA	NA	TRBJ1-2	TGTGCTAGTGGTTTACCTCGGGCGGGCTATGGCTACCCCTTC	CASGLPRAGYGYPF
TRBV19	NA	NA	TRBJ2-2	TGTGCCAGTTCAGTAGCGTCGAACACCGGGGAGCTGTTTTTT	CASSVASNTGELFF
TRBV28	few	NA	TRBJ2-1	TGTGCCAGCAGTTTAGGGGGCATTTACAATGAGCAGTTCTTC	CASSLGGIYNEQFF
TRBV27	NA	TRBD1	TRBJ2-7	TGTGCCAGCAGTCTGACGGGACAGGTGGTCGAGCAGTACTTC	CASSLTGQVVEQYF
TRBV19	NA	NA	TRBJ2-3	TGTGCCAGTAGTATTTCGGGACAGCAGTATTTT	CASSISGQQYF
TRBV7-3	NA	NA	TRBJ2-2	TGTGCCAGCAGCTATTCGGGACACCCGAACACCGGGGAGCTGTTTTTT	CASSYSGHPNTGELFF
TRBV6-5	NA	TRBD2	TRBJ2-3	TGTGCCAGCAGTTACTCGGGGAGCGGGAGGCCAGATACGCAGTATTTT	CASSYSGSGRPDTQYF
TRBV6-5	once	NA	TRBJ1-6	TGTGCCAGCAGTTACTTCCGGGGGAATTCACCCCTCCACTTT	CASSYFRGNSPLHF
TRBV5-6	NA	TRBD2	TRBJ2-3	TGTGCCAGCAGCTTGGAGTCTAGCGGGGGCCAAAGCACAGATACGCAGTATTTT	CASSLESSGGQSTDTQYF
TRBV7-9	NA	NA	TRBJ2-7	TGTGCCAGCAGCCTCTATCCCTACGAGCAGTACTTC	CASSLYPYEQYF
TRBV4-1	NA	TRBD1	TRBJ1-5	TGCGCCAGCAGCCAGGTTGGGACAGGGGGCAATCAGCCCCAGCATTTT	CASSQVGTGGNQPQHF
TRBV7-9	NA	TRBD1	TRBJ1-5	TGTGCCAGCAGCTTAGGGGCGGACAGGGGGAAAAGCAATCAGCCCCAGCATTTT	CASSLGADRGKSNQPQHF
TRBV6-5	NA	TRBD1	TRBJ1-2	TGTGCCAGCAAGCTGACAGGGCCCTTCTATGGCTACACCTTC	CASKLTGPFYGYTF
TRBV7-2	once	TRBD2	TRBJ2-3	TGTGCCAGCAGCCCAGTTGGTAGCGGGGGGGATACGCAGTATTTT	CASSPVGSGGDTQYF
TRBV6-5	once	TRBD2	TRBJ2-7	TGTGCCAGCAGCCGGGGAGGACGGGGGGGATACGAGCAGTACTTC	CASSRGGRGGYEQYF
TRBV4-1	NA	TRBD2	TRBJ2-3	TGCGCCAGCAGCCAAGATCCTAGCGGGAGTCGAGGAGCAGATACGCAGTATTTT	CASSQDPSGSRGADTQYF
TRBV25-1	NA	TRBD1	TRBJ1-2	TGTGCCAGCAGTGAAGGACAGGGAGGCCTTGAGGGCTACACCTTC	CASSEGQGGLEGYTF
TRBV30	NA	NA	TRBJ2-1	TGTGCCTGGAGTGTACGGTTAGCGGCCACTTGGGGGAATGAGCAGTTCTTC	CAWSVRLAATWGNEQFF
TRBV29-1	NA	NA	TRBJ2-1	TGCAGCGTTGCCGACTCTGGGGGGTTTGATGAGCAGTTCTTC	CSVADSGGFDEQFF
TRBV10-3	NA	TRBD2	TRBJ2-7	TGTGCCATCAGAGGGACTAGCGGCTCCTACGAGCAGTACTTC	CAIRGTSGSYEQYF
TRBV7-9	few	NA	TRBJ1-1	TGTGCCAGCAGCTTCACAAGATACGGGGAAGCTTTCTTT	CASSFTRYGEAFF
TRBV14	NA	NA	TRBJ1-3	TGTGCCAGCAGCCAAGCTAGAACTGGAAACACCATATATTTT	CASSQARTGNTIYF
TRBV19	few	TRBD1	TRBJ1-1	TGTGCCAGTAGTCCCCAGACAGGGCCCACTGAAGCTTTCTTT	CASSPQTGPTEAFF
TRBV5-8	few	NA	TRBJ1-1	TGTGCCACCAGACCTTGGGAGACTGAAGCTTTCTTT	CATRPWETEAFF
TRBV18	NA	NA	TRBJ1-1	TGTGCCAGCTCACCACCGAGCCAGGGCGCGGTTAGGGACACTGAAGCTTTCTTT	CASSPPSQGAVRDTEAFF
TRBV27	NA	TRBD2	TRBJ2-3	TGTGCCAGCAGTTCCCACCCGGGGGACTACACAGATACGCAGTATTTT	CASSSHPGDYTDTQYF
TRBV5-6	once	NA	TRBJ2-3	TGTGCCAGCAGCTTGGCTCGTACAGATACGCAGTATTTT	CASSLARTDTQYF
TRBV6-6	NA	TRBD1	TRBJ2-3	TGTGCCAGCAGCAGTACAGGGGGTAGCACAGATACGCAGTATTTT	CASSSTGGSTDTQYF
TRBV5-1	NA	NA	TRBJ2-1	TGCGCCAGCAGCTTAAGAACAGGGCCGAGCGATGAGCAGTTCTTC	CASSLRTGPSDEQFF